This TCR beta chain derives from a study of identical twins. Using its own MiXCR run on the 5' RACE reads, TCRdb lists one record per CDR3 protein. The sample contains 200,000 to 250,000 distinct CDR3 sequences, around 8% of which appear only once. This clonotype has just a few counts. What it binds is unknown. Per the germline V gene, CDR1 is MNHEY and CDR2 is SVGEGT. The length of the CDR3 is 20 residues. V lost 2 bases to trimming and J lost 4 bases; unmatched junction nucleotides: 16. Notes on the study in general: With abundant cord blood beta clonotypes, insertions were fewer; memory repertoires showed no such pattern. The authors drew conclusions from cross-sectional statistical analysis rather than following the same donors.

This same sample was also taken into another study, of yellow fever vaccine responses in identical twins.

The receptor's source is a young woman in good health. The sequenced material came from memory (CD45RO+) T cells sorted from blood. This chain links TRBV6-2 or TRBV6-3 with TRBJ2-2; 10 bases align to TRBD2. This CDR3 reads CASSYLWLAGAPSGTGELFF. The CDR3 bases are TGTGCCAGCAGTTACCTTTGGCTAGCGGGAGCCCCGAGTGGCACCGGGGAGCTGTTTTTT.